Presented here are 5 T cell receptor beta chains from one specimen sequenced in a study of blood T cell repertoires in COVID-19. Clones were read by immunoSEQ multiplex PCR, and TCRdb kept only the in-frame ones, dropping some. The sample contains about 170,000 clones, 79% of which appear only once. Sequenced material: PBMCs or T cells enriched from blood (not recorded which). All receptors come from a woman in her 70s in a cohort exposed to, infected with or recovered from COVID-19 (not recorded which).

This clone was counted only a few times. The J gene is TRBJ1-3, the V gene TRBV5-5; 9 bases are shared with TRBD1. The V gene end was trimmed by 4 bases and the J gene end by 5 bases; junction bases not matched to a gene: 10. The germline CDR1 and CDR2 sequences are SGHKS and YYEKEE (reference sequence). This CDR3 is 16 amino acids long. CDR3 nucleotide sequence: TGTGCCAGCAGCCAGACCGGGACAGGGTTGAGAAACACCATATATTTT. This sequence encodes CASSQTGTGLRNTIYF. The whole variable domain, remainder taken from reference TRBV5-5 and TRBJ1-3, is DAGVTQSPTHLIKTRGQQVTLRCSPISGHKSVSWYQQVLGQGPQFIFQYYEKEERGRGNFPDRFSARQFPNYSSELNVNALLLGDSALYLCASSQTGTGLRNTIYFGEGSWLTVV.

The chain recombines TRBV19 with TRBJ1-5; D remains unclear. The CDR3 runs 14 residues. Per germline, CDR1 LNHDA and CDR2 SQIVND (reference sequence). V lost 9 bases to trimming and J lost 4 bases, with 16 bases between them. CDR3 bases: TGTGCCAGCATAGCGTATGGAGTAAATCAGCCCCAGCATTTT. Its translation: CASIAYGVNQPQHF. Supplemented by reference TRBV19 and TRBJ1-5, the full variable domain reads DGGITQSPKYLFRKEGQNVTLSCEQNLNHDAMYWYRQDPGQGLRLIYYSQIVNDFQKGDIAEGYSVSREKKESFPLTVTSAQKNPTAFYLCASIAYGVNQPQHFGDGTRLSIL.

The chain links TRBV7-2 to TRBJ2-5; 8 nucleotides align to TRBD2. This CDR3 contains 15 residues. Germline V gene lookup returns CDR1 SGHTA and CDR2 FQGNSA. V dropped 4 bases and J dropped 8; count of bases not matched to a gene: 12. This CDR3 reads CASSSSWTSKRTQYF. The DNA of the CDR3 is TGTGCCAGCAGCTCTAGCTGGACTAGCAAGCGTACCCAGTACTTC.

The rearrangement uses TRBV28 and TRBJ2-5; tentatively, D is TRBD2 (6 bases). Per the germline V gene, CDR1 is MDHEN and CDR2 is SYDVKM. The CDR3 has 16 residues. V was clipped by 5 bases and J by 5 bases, with 21 bases between them. In DNA, the CDR3 is TGTGCCAGCAGTCGATTGGGGACTGGCCCCCGCGAGACCCAGTACTTC. Residues: CASSRLGTGPRETQYF.

The rearrangement links TRBV28 to TRBJ2-5, with 7 bases identical to TRBD1. The CDR3 totals 13 residues. From germline, CDR1 is MDHEN and CDR2 SYDVKM. After removal of 4 bases from V and 5 bases from J, the junction contained 4 bases not matched to a gene. The CDR3 protein is CASSSQGIETQYF. CDR3 DNA sequence: TGTGCCAGCAGTTCACAGGGGATCGAGACCCAGTACTTC.